This entry lists 24 T cell receptor beta chains sequenced from one sample in a study of blood T cell repertoires in COVID-19. Some clones are missing from TCRdb's copy, which holds only in-frame ones; the method was immunoSEQ multiplex PCR. The sample contains about 270,000 clones, about nine tenths of which appear only once. The sample comprised peripheral blood. Every receptor here comes from a man aged 35 to 55 with active or convalescent COVID-19.

This chain links TRBV5-5 with TRBJ2-5; 9 bases map to TRBD1. The CDR3 contains 14 residues. CDR1 and CDR2 from the germline V gene are SGHKS and YYEKEE (reference sequence). J lost 5 bases, V lost 4 bases, and 6 bases had no gene match. CDR3 loop: CASSRGQGRETQYF. For the CDR3, the DNA is TGTGCCAGCAGCCGCGGACAGGGGAGGGAGACCCAGTACTTC.

The rearrangement links TRBV10-3 to TRBJ1-3, with 7 nucleotides matching TRBD1. V trimming: 8 bases; J trimming: 0 bases; junction bases outside the gene matches: 7. This CDR3 contains 15 residues. CDR1 is ENHRY, CDR2 SYGVKD, per germline. CDR3 nucleotide sequence: TGTGCCATCCAGGGACAGCTCAGCTCTGGAAACACCATATATTTT. The encoded protein is CAIQGQLSSGNTIYF.

The CDR3 sequence is CASSPQGPDSEQFF. CDR3 bases: TGTGCCAGCAGTCCCCAGGGTCCCGACAGTGAGCAGTTCTTC. V and J are TRBV27 and TRBJ2-1, with D perhaps matching TRBD1 (5 bases). CDR1 MNHEY and CDR2 SMNVEV come from the germline V gene (reference sequence). The CDR3 contains 14 residues. Trimming took off 5 bases at V and 9 bases at J, with 17 bases between the two ends.

The chain couples TRBV29-1 to TRBJ2-2, with D tentatively TRBD1 (6 bases). The CDR3 length is 12 residues. CDR1 is SQVTM and CDR2 is ANQGSEA in the germline V gene. The ends were cut back, 7 bases at V and 6 bases at J, with 12 bases in the middle. The CDR3 is CSGGQKAGELFF. Written as DNA, the CDR3 is TGCAGCGGCGGACAGAAGGCCGGGGAGCTGTTTTTT.

The V and J genes are TRBV27 and TRBJ2-3, with TRBD1 matching over 7 bases. J was trimmed by 6 bases and V by 5 bases; bases with no gene match: 8. The CDR3 runs 14 residues. Looked up from germline, CDR1 is MNHEY and CDR2 is SMNVEV (reference sequence). In nucleotides, the CDR3 is TGTGCCAGCAGTAGACAGGGAATTTTGGATACGCAGTATTTT. Its translation is CASSRQGILDTQYF.

The V and J genes are TRBV6-2 or TRBV6-3 and TRBJ2-1; 9 bases line up with TRBD1. With 5 bases clipped from V and 15 bases from J, the junction kept 14 bases outside the gene matches. Germline V CDR1 and CDR2: MNHEY, SVGEGT. The CDR3 consists of 14 residues. The CDR3 region is CASSKDRGLRFRFF. The DNA for the CDR3 is TGTGCCAGCAGTAAGGACAGGGGCCTACGATTTCGGTTCTTC.

This chain uses TRBV19 with TRBJ1-1, with no clear D. CDR1 and CDR2 from the germline V gene are LNHDA and SQIVND (reference sequence). This CDR3 is built from 9 residues. The CDR3 loop is CPVRAEAFF. DNA for the CDR3: TGTCCGGTGAGGGCTGAAGCTTTCTTT.

The chain carries TRBV18 and TRBJ1-2; 9 nucleotides line up with TRBD1. The CDR3 covers 14 residues. V shed 3 bases, J shed 4 bases, and the junction held 3 bases outside the gene matches. Per the germline V gene, CDR1 is KGHSH and CDR2 is LQKENI. For the CDR3, the DNA is TGTGCCAGCTCACCGCAGGACAGGGGCTATGGCTACACCTTC. Amino acid sequence: CASSPQDRGYGYTF.

This clone was found once. This CDR3 is CASSLERRVELFF. CDR3 in DNA: TGTGCCAGCAGCTTAGAAAGGAGGGTTGAGCTGTTTTTT. This chain joins TRBV7-2 and TRBJ2-2; a weak D match, TRBD2 (6 bases). CDR1 SGHTA and CDR2 FQGNSA come from the germline V gene. This CDR3 contains 13 residues. V gave up 1 base and J gave up 11 bases, with 11 bases separating them. Complete variable domain (other parts from reference TRBV7-2 and TRBJ2-2): GAGVSQSPSNKVTEKGKDVELRCDPISGHTALYWYRQSLGQGLEFLIYFQGNSAPDKSGLPSDRFSAERTGGSVSTLTIQRTQQEDSAVYLCASSLERRVELFFGEGSRLTVL.

The rearrangement joins TRBV11-2 to TRBJ1-1; D gene ambiguous. The germline V gene has CDR1 SGHAT and CDR2 FQNNGV. V lost 1 base and J lost 4, with 10 bases in between. The CDR3 extends over 14 amino acids. The CDR3 reads CASSLVAGSTEAFF. DNA of the CDR3: TGTGCCAGCAGCTTAGTTGCCGGGAGCACTGAAGCTTTCTTT.

The V and J genes are TRBV11-2 and TRBJ1-4; D is uncertain. The germline V gene encodes CDR1 SGHAT and CDR2 FQNNGV. V was cut by 5 bases and J by 8 bases, with 12 bases left in between. This CDR3 is 13 amino acids long. This CDR3 is CASSSGPAEKLFF. For the CDR3, the DNA is TGTGCCAGCAGCAGCGGGCCGGCCGAAAAACTGTTTTTT.

The rearrangement links TRBV6-1 to TRBJ2-5; D may be TRBD1 (6 bases). The germline V and J ends were trimmed by 3 bases and 5 bases, with 13 bases remaining between them. Looked up from germline, CDR1 is MNHNS and CDR2 is SASEGT. The CDR3 extends over 14 amino acids. CDR3 DNA: TGTGCCAGCAGTGACCACAGGGTATCCGAGACCCAGTACTTC. Protein product: CASSDHRVSETQYF.

V is TRBV6-2 or TRBV6-3 and J is TRBJ2-2; TRBD1 is a possible D gene (6 bases). V was clipped by 7 bases and J by 11 bases, with 14 bases between them. The germline CDR1 and CDR2 sequences are MNHEY and SVGEGT. The CDR3 loop spans 12 amino acids. CDR3 region: CASNPGGPELFF. CDR3 DNA: TGTGCCAGCAACCCTGGGGGCCCCGAGCTGTTTTTT.

The chain carries TRBV28 and TRBJ2-7, with a possible D match to TRBD1 (7 bases). The V end lost 6 bases, the J end lost 7 bases, and 25 bases lay between the germline ends. Germline lookup yields CDR1 MDHEN and CDR2 SYDVKM. CDR3 length: 16 residues. CDR3 sequence (DNA): TGTGCCAGCAGGGGGGGTGCGACAGGGCCCTGGCGGGAGCAGTACTTC. The encoded protein is CASRGGATGPWREQYF.

The V and J genes are TRBV5-1 and TRBJ2-3; D is ambiguous. V was pared by 3 bases and J by 4 bases, with 12 bases between. Germline lookup yields CDR1 SGHRS and CDR2 YFSETQ. The CDR3 runs 14 residues. The CDR3 loop is CASSSRRQADTQYF. CDR3 coding DNA: TGCGCCAGCAGCTCACGGCGACAAGCAGATACGCAGTATTTT.

This clone was observed once. V gene TRBV9 combines with J gene TRBJ1-2; D is unresolved. The V and J ends lost 3 bases and 6 bases respectively, with 21 bases between them. Germline CDR1 reads SGDLS; CDR2 reads YYNGEE. The CDR3 extends over 16 amino acids. The CDR3 region is CASSEARDSRNNGYTF. For the CDR3, the DNA is TGTGCCAGCAGCGAGGCCCGGGATTCCAGAAATAATGGCTACACCTTC.

This clone was seen more than once but under ten times. The chain carries TRBV9 and TRBJ1-3; 7 bases match TRBD1. Germline values: CDR1 SGDLS, CDR2 YYNGEE. With 2 bases clipped from V and 0 bases from J, the junction kept 5 bases outside the gene matches. The CDR3 length is 16 residues. CDR3 amino acids: CASSVWDSSSGNTIYF. CDR3 bases: TGTGCCAGCAGCGTTTGGGACAGCAGCTCTGGAAACACCATATATTTT.

This chain links TRBV6-4 with TRBJ1-4, with D hard to call. Trimming took 8 bases from V and 8 from J, leaving 18 bases between them. The V gene's germline CDR1 is MRHNA and CDR2 SNTAGT. This CDR3 has 14 residues. In DNA, the CDR3 is TGTGCCAGCCCCGCGGTGAAAGGCGGGGAAAAACTGTTTTTT. As protein: CASPAVKGGEKLFF.

The chain carries TRBV7-9 and TRBJ1-6, with a weak D call TRBD1 (5 bases). Germline V gene lookup returns CDR1 SEHNR and CDR2 FQNEAQ (reference sequence). This CDR3 region has 15 residues. V was pared by 2 bases and J by 5 bases, with 10 bases between. CDR3 residues: CASSLRQFDNSPLHF. CDR3 sequence (DNA): TGTGCCAGCAGCTTAAGACAGTTTGATAATTCACCCCTCCACTTT.

This clone was seen only a few times. This CDR3 is CASSEGLDRVVNTEAFF. The CDR3 DNA sequence: TGTGCCAGCAGTGAAGGGTTGGACAGGGTGGTGAACACTGAAGCTTTCTTT. The chain combines TRBV6-1 with TRBJ1-1; 8 nucleotides align to TRBD1. The CDR3 is 17 amino acids. The V segment lost 1 base and the J segment 0 bases; nucleotides outside the gene matches: 7. CDR1 and CDR2 (germline): MNHNS, SASEGT.

This clone was counted only a few times. V is TRBV2 and J is TRBJ2-5; 10 bases match TRBD2. The CDR3 runs 14 residues. V lost 8 bases and J lost 1; bases outside the gene matches: 4. The germline V gene has CDR1 SNHLY and CDR2 FYNNEI. The CDR3 DNA reads as TGTGCCAGCCGCAGGACTAGCGGCCAAGAGACCCAGTACTTC. Protein: CASRRTSGQETQYF.

The V call is TRBV4-1, the J call TRBJ2-5, with 7 positions matching TRBD2. Trimming at V came to 5 bases and at J to 3 bases, leaving 15 bases not matched to a gene. Germline CDR1 MGHRA, CDR2 YSYEKL. This CDR3 is 17 amino acids long. CDR3 nucleotides: TGCGCCAGCAGCTCCGGGCCTGCGCGGGGGACCGAAGAGACCCAGTACTTC. This translates into CASSSGPARGTEETQYF.

This chain joins TRBV9 and TRBJ1-1, with a possible D match to TRBD1 (6 bases). The CDR3 spans 14 residues. Trimming removed 3 bases at V and 6 bases at J, with 15 bases between. CDR1 SGDLS and CDR2 YYNGEE come from the germline V gene. The CDR3 sequence: CASSADSQGAEAFF. CDR3 sequence (DNA): TGTGCCAGCAGCGCGGACAGCCAAGGGGCTGAAGCTTTCTTT.

The gene calls are TRBV5-1 and TRBJ2-7; 9 bases agree with TRBD1. The CDR3 runs to 15 residues. Trimming cost V 1 base and J 4 bases; bases outside gene matches: 6. Looked up from germline, CDR1 is SGHRS and CDR2 is YFSETQ. For the CDR3, the DNA is TGCGCCAGCAGCTTGACCGACAGGGGGAGATACGAGCAGTACTTC. This encodes CASSLTDRGRYEQYF.